The clone carrying this TCR beta chain was detected a few times. Its matching antigen is unknown. This sample is part of a study of vaccination effects on CD4 cells after COVID-19. Libraries were prepared by immunoSEQ multiplex PCR; TCRdb keeps only in-frame clonotypes and omits some of them. The top ten hold roughly 8% of the sample, which has some 22,000 clones, around 70% seen once. The CDR3 spans 14 residues. Trimming removed 5 bases at V and 0 bases at J, with 11 bases between. In germline, CDR1 is MGHDK, CDR2 SYGVNS. Peptide-pool stimulation followed by sequencing identified expanded antigen-specific CD4+ clonotypes in the ViraFEST assay. Culture lasted over 9 days before CD4+ T cell isolation. It was two doses of either the BNT162b2 or mRNA-1273 vaccine that participants received. No vaccinee had earlier SARS-CoV-2 infection, and nucleocapsid antibodies were negative. Wells of around 2.2 million PBMC each were grown with 8.5 to 10 IU/ml IL-2 and approximately 9.6 ug/ml peptides.

This sequence joins TRBV25-1 and TRBJ2-7, with D unclear. The TCR originated in a human donor who received a COVID-19 vaccine. The sequencing here drew on CD4+ T cells from PBMCs cultured with SARS-CoV-2 spike peptides, taken after COVID-19 vaccination. The chain's CDR3 is CASSPELSSYEQYF. CDR3 DNA: TGTGCCAGCAGTCCCGAACTGAGCTCCTACGAGCAGTACTTC.